One and the same sample provided the 5 T cell receptor beta chains below, sequenced in a study of neurological immune-mediated disorders. Time point here: longitudinal time-point 1 (baseline). One entry per CDR3 protein results from TCRdb running MiXCR on the 5' RACE reads. The data contain tens of thousands of distinct CDR3 sequences, approximately 13% of them seen just once; the ten biggest clones take up 4.6%. The source material was PBMCs. The receptors stem from a female donor with HTLV-1-associated myelopathy (HAM/TSP).

Many counts were recorded for this clonotype. The chain joins TRBV7-6 to TRBJ2-2; D is unclear. V was cut by 0 bases and J by 2 bases, with 10 bases left in between. The CDR3 is 16 amino acids. Germline V gene data show CDR1 as SGHVS and CDR2 as FNYEAQ. The CDR3 nucleotides are TGTGCCAGCAGCTTAGCGGGTCAGATCAACACCGGGGAGCTGTTTTTT. This gives the protein CASSLAGQINTGELFF. Complete variable domain (other parts from reference TRBV7-6 and TRBJ2-2): GAGVSQSPRYKVTKRGQDVALRCDPISGHVSLYWYRQALGQGPEFLTYFNYEAQQDKSGLPNDRFSAERPEGSISTLTIQRTEQRDSAMYRCASSLAGQINTGELFFGEGSRLTVL.

This clonotype was counted a few times. A much larger clone lies a single base off, so this may be a read error. The chain couples TRBV5-1 to TRBJ2-1, with a tentative D call TRBD2 (5 bases). The CDR3 is 16 residues long. The germline gives CDR1 SGHRS, CDR2 YFSETQ. Trimming removed 4 bases at V and 0 bases at J, with 14 bases between. The CDR3 here is CASSTNGVASYNEQFF. The CDR3 nucleotides are TGCGCCAGCAGCACCAACGGGGTGGCCTCCTACAATGAGCAGTTCTTC.

This clonotype came up many times. The J gene is TRBJ2-2, the V gene TRBV24-1; a possible D gene is TRBD2 (7 bases). Trimming removed 4 bases from V and 5 bases from J, with 22 bases in between. The CDR3 has 18 amino acids. Germline V CDR1 and CDR2: KGHDR, SFDVKD. Here the CDR3 reads CATSEGRGAASWTGELFF. CDR3 bases: TGTGCCACCAGTGAAGGGAGGGGGGCTGCTTCGTGGACCGGGGAGCTGTTTTTT.

This clonotype was found many times. The chain is built from TRBV5-1 and TRBJ2-1, with 14 bases that match TRBD2. The trim removed 4 bases at V and 6 bases at J, leaving 3 bases unmatched. Per germline, CDR1 SGHRS and CDR2 YFSETQ. The CDR3 has 15 residues. The CDR3 region is CASSVGLAGVNEQFF. In DNA, the CDR3 is TGCGCCAGCAGCGTGGGACTAGCGGGGGTCAATGAGCAGTTCTTC.

Ten or more counts support this clonotype. The V and J genes are TRBV10-2 and TRBJ2-7; the match to TRBD2 covers 10 bases. CDR1 WSHSY and CDR2 SAAADI come from the germline V gene. The CDR3 runs 15 residues. After removal of 7 bases from V and 5 bases from J, the junction contained 11 bases not matched to a gene. CDR3 residues: CASNPGERGGNEQYF. CDR3 DNA sequence: TGCGCCAGCAACCCTGGGGAGCGGGGGGGCAACGAGCAGTACTTC.